This T cell receptor (beta chain) was observed in a study of cytotoxic CD8 clonotypes in ibrutinib-treated CLL. Background on the study: It was after a median roughly eleven months of treatment, range 6 to 36, that response samples were taken.

V shed 0 bases and J shed 2 bases, with 12 bases lying between them. The germline V gene encodes CDR1 SGHRS and CDR2 YFSETQ. This CDR3 region has 15 residues. The data were produced by immunoSEQ multiplex PCR, yet TCRdb's version contains in-frame clones alone and is incomplete. The sample comprises some 200,000 clones, more than 65% of which are singletons, and roughly 6.4% rests with the top ten. This receptor was taken from a human donor with chronic lymphocytic leukemia. This rearrangement joins TRBV5-1 to TRBJ2-7; D possibly corresponds to TRBD1 (5 bases). The sample consisted of PBMCs, taken after 12 months of ibrutinib treatment. The CDR3 DNA is TGCGCCAGCAGCTTGGGCGCAGGGTCAGCCTACGAGCAGTACTTC. Residues: CASSLGAGSAYEQYF.